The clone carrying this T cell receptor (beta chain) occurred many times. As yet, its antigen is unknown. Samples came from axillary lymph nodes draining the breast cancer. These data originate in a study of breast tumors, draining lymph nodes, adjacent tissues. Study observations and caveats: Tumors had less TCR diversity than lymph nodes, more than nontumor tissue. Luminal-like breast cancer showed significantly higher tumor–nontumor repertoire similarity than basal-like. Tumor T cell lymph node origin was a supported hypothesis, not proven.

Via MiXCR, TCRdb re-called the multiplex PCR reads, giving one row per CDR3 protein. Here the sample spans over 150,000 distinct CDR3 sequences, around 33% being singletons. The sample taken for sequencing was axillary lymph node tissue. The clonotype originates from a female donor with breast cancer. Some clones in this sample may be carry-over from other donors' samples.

The CDR3 DNA follows: TGCGCCAGCAGCCCAGCGGTCGACGGTTTTAGCACAGATACGCAGTATTTT. It codes for CASSPAVDGFSTDTQYF. V usage is TRBV5-1 and J usage is TRBJ2-3, with D perhaps matching TRBD2 (5 bases). Germline loops: CDR1 SGHRS, CDR2 YFSETQ. The V gene lost 4 bases and the J gene lost 0 bases, with 18 bases spanning the gap. The CDR3 runs 17 residues.